These T cell receptor beta chains were read from a single sample in a study of blood T cell repertoires in COVID-19. TCRdb's table, derived via immunoSEQ multiplex PCR, lists solely in-frame clones and lacks some. The sample holds 120,000 to 150,000 clones; about 83% are singletons and the top ten take less than 10%. The material sequenced was peripheral blood. These receptors were collected from a woman in her 50s with active or convalescent COVID-19. Both conserved end residues are part of each CDR3. D genes are given only for firm matches. A row's size may be missing; if present it is once, few, many or a size class.

V gene	D gene	J gene	clone size	CDR3 DNA	CDR3 protein
TRBV7-8	NA	TRBJ2-7	NA	TGTGCCAGCAGCCCAGCCGGGGGGCTGTACGAGCAGTACTTC	CASSPAGGLYEQYF
TRBV6-6	TRBD2	TRBJ2-5	NA	TGTGCCAGCAGTTATGAGCGGGAACAGACCCAGTACTTC	CASSYEREQTQYF
TRBV24-1	NA	TRBJ1-4	NA	TGTGCCACCAGTGATTTAGGGGCAACTAATGAAAAACTGTTTTTT	CATSDLGATNEKLFF
TRBV7-2	NA	TRBJ2-1	NA	TGTGCCAGCAGCTTAAAGCGCGGCAATGAGCAGTTCTTC	CASSLKRGNEQFF
TRBV7-9	NA	TRBJ1-3	once	TGTGCCAGCAGCTTAGCGCGACAGCTTGGAAACACCATATATTTT	CASSLARQLGNTIYF
TRBV28	NA	TRBJ2-7	NA	TGTGCCAGCAGTCTCCCCCCCCCATACGGGCAGTACTTC	CASSLPPPYGQYF
TRBV4-1	NA	TRBJ2-1	NA	TGCGCCAGCAGCCAAGGGGCAGGGATGAACAACAATGAGCAGTTCTTC	CASSQGAGMNNNEQFF
TRBV2	NA	TRBJ2-7	NA	TGTGCCAGCAGTGCTAACGGACTCTACGAGCAGTACTTC	CASSANGLYEQYF
TRBV5-8	NA	TRBJ1-6	NA	TGTGCCAGCAGTCGGCAGCGGGGTGGCGCACCCCTCCACTTT	CASSRQRGGAPLHF
TRBV19	NA	TRBJ2-1	NA	TGTGCCAGTAGTATAGGCCGGACATTCTACAATGAGCAGTTCTTC	CASSIGRTFYNEQFF
TRBV10-3	TRBD1	TRBJ1-6	once	TGTGCCAACACGGACAGGGAAACTTCACCCCTCCACTTT	CANTDRETSPLHF
TRBV5-5	TRBD1	TRBJ2-5	few	TGTGCCAGCAGCTGGGGGACAGGCCAAGAGACCCAGTACTTC	CASSWGTGQETQYF
TRBV15	NA	TRBJ1-4	NA	TGTGCCACCAGCGCCTGGACGGCGCGGGGTGAAAAACTGTTTTTT	CATSAWTARGEKLFF
TRBV3-1/TRBV3-2	TRBD1	TRBJ1-2	NA	TGTGCCAGCAGCCAAGGCCGGACAGGGGCGTACGGCTACACCTTC	CASSQGRTGAYGYTF
TRBV25-1	NA	TRBJ2-1	NA	TGTGCCAGCAAGGGGGACTACAATGAGCAGTTCTTC	CASKGDYNEQFF
TRBV2	TRBD2	TRBJ2-3	NA	TGTGCCAGCAGTCCTGACGGGGGGGCCCCCGATACGCAGTATTTT	CASSPDGGAPDTQYF
TRBV19	TRBD2	TRBJ2-3	NA	TGTGCCAGTAAGGTGGGACTAGCGGGCTCCACTCCGCAGTATTTT	CASKVGLAGSTPQYF
TRBV19	TRBD1	TRBJ1-5	NA	TGTGCCAGTAGTACCCACGGCCAGGGGGATCAGCCCCAGCATTTT	CASSTHGQGDQPQHF
TRBV19	TRBD1	TRBJ2-5	NA	TGTGCCAGTAGTATGGGGACAGGGGAGTGGGAGACCCAGTACTTC	CASSMGTGEWETQYF
TRBV7-8	TRBD1	TRBJ1-5	NA	TGTGCCAGCTCCCAGGACAGGGGGAATCAGCCCCAGCATTTT	CASSQDRGNQPQHF
TRBV28	TRBD1	TRBJ1-1	many	TGTGCCAGCAGCCCCACAGGGGGCTGGAACACTGAAGCTTTCTTT	CASSPTGGWNTEAFF
TRBV11-1	NA	TRBJ2-7	few	TGTGCCAGCAGCGAAAACAGGGGGGGGTACGAGCAGTACTTC	CASSENRGGYEQYF
TRBV6-1	TRBD1	TRBJ1-1	NA	TGTGCCAGCAGTGAAGTAGGGACAGGGAACGCTGAAGCTTTCTTT	CASSEVGTGNAEAFF
TRBV13	TRBD2	TRBJ2-7	NA	TGTGCCAGCAGCTTAGGATTTTCGCTAGCGGGGGACCTTCTGTACGAGCAGTACTTC	CASSLGFSLAGDLLYEQYF
TRBV7-9	TRBD1	TRBJ1-2	NA	TGTGCCAGCAGCTTAGCTCGGACAGGGCGGTCGATACATGGCTACACCTTC	CASSLARTGRSIHGYTF
TRBV3-1/TRBV3-2	NA	TRBJ1-6	NA	TGTGCCAGCAGCCAAGAAACGAGGAGGAATGGGTCACCCCTCCACTTT	CASSQETRRNGSPLHF
TRBV13	NA	TRBJ2-3	NA	TGTGCCAGCAGCTTAAGAGAGCCTAGCACAGATACGCAGTATTTT	CASSLREPSTDTQYF
TRBV7-6	NA	TRBJ1-4	NA	TGTGCCAGCAGCTTAGTCTCCGGGGGGCAGGATAATGAAAAACTGTTTTTT	CASSLVSGGQDNEKLFF
TRBV2	NA	TRBJ1-6	few	TGTGCCAGCAAAGTGGGGCAGGCTAATTCACCCCTCCACTTT	CASKVGQANSPLHF
TRBV10-3	NA	TRBJ1-2	NA	TGTGCCATCTCCGCCAGGGAACATGGCTACACCTTC	CAISAREHGYTF
TRBV11-1	NA	TRBJ2-7	NA	TGTGCCAGCAGCCGAACAGGGTACGAGCAGTACTTC	CASSRTGYEQYF
TRBV6-5	NA	TRBJ1-1	NA	TGTGCCAGCAGTTACGTACCGGGGGTTACCACTGAAGCTTTCTTT	CASSYVPGVTTEAFF
TRBV5-1	TRBD1	TRBJ1-1	NA	TGCGCCAGCAGCCCGTCGGGGAATCTACAGGGGATGAGGGAGGCTTTCTTT	CASSPSGNLQGMREAFF
TRBV5-4	TRBD1	TRBJ1-2	NA	TGTGCCAGCAGCTTGGATCCTACAGGGGGCCGGGGCTACACCTTC	CASSLDPTGGRGYTF
TRBV30	NA	TRBJ1-1	NA	TGTGCCTGGCAACAGGGAGCTGAAGCTTTCTTT	CAWQQGAEAFF
TRBV3-1/TRBV3-2	NA	TRBJ1-6	NA	TGTGCCAGCAGCCAAGCGCCAGGGGACAATTCACCCCTCCACTTT	CASSQAPGDNSPLHF
TRBV4-2	NA	TRBJ2-1	NA	TGTGCCAGCAGCCAAGACAGGTCCTCCTACAATGAGCAGTTCTTC	CASSQDRSSYNEQFF
TRBV27	NA	TRBJ2-7	NA	TGTGCCAGCAGCCCGATAAATATGGCGGGAACCTACGAGCAGTACTTC	CASSPINMAGTYEQYF
TRBV19	NA	TRBJ1-1	once	TGTGCCAGTAGCCTACAGGGGAACACTGAAGCTTTCTTT	CASSLQGNTEAFF
TRBV30	TRBD2	TRBJ2-1	NA	TGTGCCTGGAGTTTAGCGGGAAATGAGCAGTTCTTC	CAWSLAGNEQFF
TRBV5-4	TRBD2	TRBJ2-3	NA	TGTGCCAGCAGCCCGGTCCCGGGACTAGCGGGGGCCGGTACAGATACGCAGTATTTT	CASSPVPGLAGAGTDTQYF
TRBV28	TRBD1	TRBJ2-1	NA	TGTGCCAGCAGTTTAAACAGGGGGCTTTCCTACAATGAGCAGTTCTTC	CASSLNRGLSYNEQFF
TRBV7-2	NA	TRBJ1-5	NA	TGTGCCAGCAGCTTTACGGGGTCAAGGAATCAGCCCCAGCATTTT	CASSFTGSRNQPQHF
TRBV28	TRBD1	TRBJ2-7	few	TGTGCCACTCAGCCGACCCCCGGGACAGGGAGCTACGAGCAGTACTTC	CATQPTPGTGSYEQYF
TRBV9	TRBD1	TRBJ1-1	once	TGTGCCAGCAGCGAGGGGACAGGGGGCACTGAAGCTTTCTTT	CASSEGTGGTEAFF
TRBV27	TRBD1	TRBJ1-2	once	TGTGCCAGCTCTGACAGGGATAACTATGGCTACACCTTC	CASSDRDNYGYTF
TRBV4-3	NA	TRBJ1-1	NA	TGCGCCAGCAGCCAAGAAGGGTGGCACAGGCTGAACACTGAAGCTTTCTTT	CASSQEGWHRLNTEAFF
TRBV15	TRBD2	TRBJ2-1	NA	TGTGCCACCAGCAGAGATCGGGGACTAGCGCAAAGTAAAGGGCAGTTCTTC	CATSRDRGLAQSKGQFF
TRBV30	NA	TRBJ1-6	NA	TGTGCCTGCCCCTCCCGGGGGAGGAACTCACCCCTCCACTTT	CACPSRGRNSPLHF
TRBV6-6	TRBD1	TRBJ1-2	NA	TGTGCCAGCACCCCGGACAGGGCTGGCTACACCTTC	CASTPDRAGYTF